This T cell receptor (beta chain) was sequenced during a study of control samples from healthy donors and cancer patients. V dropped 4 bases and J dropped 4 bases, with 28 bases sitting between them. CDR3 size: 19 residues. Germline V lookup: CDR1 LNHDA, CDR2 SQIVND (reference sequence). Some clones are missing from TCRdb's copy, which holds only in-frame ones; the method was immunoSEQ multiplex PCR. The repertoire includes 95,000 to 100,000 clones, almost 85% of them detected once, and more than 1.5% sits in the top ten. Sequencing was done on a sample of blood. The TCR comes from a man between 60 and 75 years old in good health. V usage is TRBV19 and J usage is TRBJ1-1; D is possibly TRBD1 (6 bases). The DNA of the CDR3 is TGTGCCAGTAGTAACCCCCTAGATAATAGCATAGGGGGAAGCACTGAAGCTTTCTTT. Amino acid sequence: CASSNPLDNSIGGSTEAFF.